Listed below are T cell receptor beta chains from one sample, sequenced in a study of T cells in Graves' hyperthyroidism and ophthalmopathy. TCRdb re-called the multiplex PCR reads with MiXCR, one entry per CDR3 protein. The sample holds over 700,000 distinct CDR3 sequences, approximately 40% seen once. Sequencing was done on a sample of blood. The receptor set was obtained from a woman between 40 and 50 years old with Graves' hyperthyroidism. The CDR3 runs from the conserved cysteine through the conserved F or W. Fields, in order: V gene, CDR3 protein.

TRBV7-2 | CASSTRTGMNYGYTF
TRBV10-3 | CAISEALTGRNSPLHF
TRBV12-3/TRBV12-4 | CASRPPDAAYEQYF
TRBV19 | CASSNWGGEAFF
TRBV28 | CASSDLLGGHEQYF
TRBV10-3 | CAISESARGNEQFF
TRBV29-1 | CSVENDQETQYF
TRBV7-9 | CASSLDRSVPRGELFF
TRBV6-5 | CASTPLARSYGYTF
TRBV7-3 | CASSFPGGGTQYF
TRBV12-3/TRBV12-4 | CASSPGPLLGYTF
TRBV7-9 | CASSARDRGVNEQFF
TRBV12-3/TRBV12-4 | CASTQVAGADEQFF
TRBV18 | CVSSGGHEQYF
TRBV12-3/TRBV12-4 | CASSHQRAGTEAFF
TRBV9 | CASSGPGQTNYGYTF
TRBV7-2 | CASSLQERGPYEQYF
TRBV2 | CASSVETAVSYGYTF
TRBV28 | CASSFTRSGNYGYTF
TRBV7-9 | CASSSGFSGNQPQYF
TRBV24-1 | CATSAFGDRGDRTGELFF
TRBV20-1 | CSARAGGAGNTIYF
TRBV20-1 | CSAGPASGVRQAFF
TRBV11-3 | CASSLPVTSGTEAFF
TRBV29-1 | CSVEAGSGGNTIYF
TRBV19 | CASSMGAYGEQFF
TRBV20-1 | CSARPPVNYGYTF
TRBV19 | CASSKRLAGGRLSGELFF